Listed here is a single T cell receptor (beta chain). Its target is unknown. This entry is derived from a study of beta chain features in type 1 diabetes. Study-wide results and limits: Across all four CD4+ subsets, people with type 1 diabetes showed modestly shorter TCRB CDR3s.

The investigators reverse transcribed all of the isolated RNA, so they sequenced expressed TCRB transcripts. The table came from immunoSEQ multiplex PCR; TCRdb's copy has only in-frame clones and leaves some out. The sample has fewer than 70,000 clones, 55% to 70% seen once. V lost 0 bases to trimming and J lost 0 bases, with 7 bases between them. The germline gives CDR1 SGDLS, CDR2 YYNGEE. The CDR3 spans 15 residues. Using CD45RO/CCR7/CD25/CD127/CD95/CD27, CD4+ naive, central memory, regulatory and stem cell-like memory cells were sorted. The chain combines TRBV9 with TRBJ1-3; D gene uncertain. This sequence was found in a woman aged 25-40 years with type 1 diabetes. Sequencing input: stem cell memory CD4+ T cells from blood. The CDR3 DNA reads TGTGCCAGCAGCGTAGATATAGACTCTGGAAACACCATATATTTT. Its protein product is CASSVDIDSGNTIYF.